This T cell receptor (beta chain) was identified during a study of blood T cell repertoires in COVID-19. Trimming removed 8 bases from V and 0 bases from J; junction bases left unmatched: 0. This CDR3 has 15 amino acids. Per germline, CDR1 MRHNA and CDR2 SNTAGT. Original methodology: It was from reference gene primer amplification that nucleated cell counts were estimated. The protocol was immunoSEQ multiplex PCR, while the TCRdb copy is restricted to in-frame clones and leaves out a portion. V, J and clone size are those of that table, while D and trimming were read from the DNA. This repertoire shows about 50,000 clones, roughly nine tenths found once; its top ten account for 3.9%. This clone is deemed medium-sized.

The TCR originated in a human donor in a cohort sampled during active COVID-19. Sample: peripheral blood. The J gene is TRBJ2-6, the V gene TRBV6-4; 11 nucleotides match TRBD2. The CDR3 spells CASGTSGSGANVLTF. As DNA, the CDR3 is TGTGCCAGCGGGACTAGCGGCTCTGGGGCCAACGTCCTGACTTTC.